This TCR beta chain was profiled in a study of molecular identifiers for immune sequencing clone quantification. Whole-study results and caveats: Identical TCR molecules can share a barcode, and this sharing could underestimate highly expanded clone sizes. Clonotypes topping 20 RNA copies carried over 99% of effector molecules but under 1% of naive ones.

The CDR3 totals 17 residues. Previously described methods and listed TCR primers produced bulk TCR libraries. TCRdb reanalysed the PCR reads using MiXCR and keeps one entry per CDR3 protein. This sample has approximately 630,000 distinct CDR3 sequences, with about 25% found just once. To note about this clonotype: Its antigen is still unknown.

Preparation of naive CD8 libraries involved roughly 17,000 to 1,000,000 sorted cells and 10%, 30% or 50% RNA. The clonotype was recovered from a human donor in good health. Some libraries in this study had Jurkat cell RNA spiked in. The chain joins TRBV21-1 to TRBJ2-4; no DNA check was done on the table's D call, TRBD1. TRBV21-1 is shown as a pseudogene. Sample: naive CD8+ T cells from blood, with Jurkat cell RNA spiked in. Subset noted: FACS-sorted CD8+CD4-CCR7+CD45RA+ naive T cells. CDR3 nucleotide sequence: TGTGCCAGCAGCCCCCGGGGGGCAGGGGAGGTCAAAAACATTCAGTACTTC. Translation gives CASSPRGAGEVKNIQYF.